The 3 T cell receptor beta chains presented below share a single source sample, sequenced in a study of control samples from healthy donors and cancer patients. Profiling relied on immunoSEQ multiplex PCR, and the TCRdb table lists in-frame clones only, not all of them. The table shows 90,000 to 100,000 clones, with 79% occurring only once. The sample consisted of blood. The receptors originated from a woman aged 25 to 39 in good health.

This clone was seen a single time. The rearrangement links TRBV5-4 to TRBJ2-3; 9 nucleotides line up with TRBD2. Germline V gene data show CDR1 as SGHNT and CDR2 as YYREEE (reference sequence). With 2 bases clipped from V and 6 bases from J, the junction kept 13 bases outside the gene matches. This CDR3 has 17 residues. In nucleotides, the CDR3 is TGTGCCAGCAGCTTATTTGACCGGCGGCTAGCGGGGGATACGCAGTATTTT. Translated, it gives CASSLFDRRLAGDTQYF.

Only one count was recorded for this clone. This chain uses TRBV18 with TRBJ1-5; D perhaps matches TRBD1 (5 bases). Trimming left V 6 bases short and J 9 bases short, with 21 bases between. The CDR3 sequence is 15 residues long. CDR1 KGHSH and CDR2 LQKENI come from the germline V gene. CDR3 bases: TGTGCCAGCTCCCTAGGCGGGACGTCCCATGCGCCCCAGCATTTT. This encodes CASSLGGTSHAPQHF. Based on the CDR3 plus reference TRBV18 and TRBJ1-5, the full variable domain is NAGVMQNPRHLVRRRGQEARLRCSPMKGHSHVYWYRQLPEEGLKFMVYLQKENIIDESGMPKERFSAEFPKEGPSILRIQQVVRGDSAAYFCASSLGGTSHAPQHFGDGTRLSIL.

This chain links TRBV4-3 with TRBJ1-6; D is possibly TRBD1 (6 bases). Germline V gene data show CDR1 as LGHNA and CDR2 as YSLEER. The CDR3 covers 16 residues. The germline V and J ends were trimmed by 4 bases and 10 bases, with 20 bases remaining between them. The CDR3, as DNA: TGCGCCAGCAGCCGTTCCACACGGGGGGCAGGATCACCCCTCCACTTT. As protein: CASSRSTRGAGSPLHF.